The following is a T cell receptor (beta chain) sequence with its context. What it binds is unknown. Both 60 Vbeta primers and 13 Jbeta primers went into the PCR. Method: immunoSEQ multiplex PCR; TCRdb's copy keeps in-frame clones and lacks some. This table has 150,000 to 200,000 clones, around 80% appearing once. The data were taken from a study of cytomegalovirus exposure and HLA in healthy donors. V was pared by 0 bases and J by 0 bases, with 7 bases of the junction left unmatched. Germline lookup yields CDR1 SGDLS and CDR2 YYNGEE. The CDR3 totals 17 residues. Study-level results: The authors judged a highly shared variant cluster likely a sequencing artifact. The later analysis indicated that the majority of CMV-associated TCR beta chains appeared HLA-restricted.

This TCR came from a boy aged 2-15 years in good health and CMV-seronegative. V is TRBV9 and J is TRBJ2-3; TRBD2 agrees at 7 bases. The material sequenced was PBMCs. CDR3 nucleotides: TGTGCCAGCAGCGTAGATGGGGGGGACTCTAGCACAGATACGCAGTATTTT. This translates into CASSVDGGDSSTDTQYF.